This is a list of T cell receptor beta chains from one sample in a study of T-cell reconstitution after alpha-beta-depleted transplantation in children. A single record per CDR3 protein comes from TCRdb applying MiXCR to the PCR reads. Found here are 250,000 to 300,000 distinct CDR3 sequences, 9.9% of them singletons; the top ten hold around 10%. The sequenced sample was PBMCs from the stem cell graft donor, obtained from the stem cell graft. The origin of the receptors is a human donor who donated a stem cell graft to a child with SCID. Both conserved end residues are trimmed from each CDR3. Fields, in order: J gene, CDR3 length, V gene, CDR3 protein.

J gene: TRBJ1-1
CDR3 length: 14
V gene: TRBV18
CDR3 protein: ASSPPVQRVQSEAF

J gene: TRBJ2-1
CDR3 length: 14
V gene: TRBV7-8
CDR3 protein: ASSLLARYSYNEQF

J gene: TRBJ2-3
CDR3 length: 14
V gene: TRBV3-1
CDR3 protein: ASSPAGLTDGDTQY

J gene: TRBJ2-1
CDR3 length: 12
V gene: TRBV12-3/TRBV12-4
CDR3 protein: ASSPGGFGNEQF

J gene: TRBJ2-5
CDR3 length: 12
V gene: TRBV19
CDR3 protein: ASTGGRGGETQY

J gene: TRBJ1-1
CDR3 length: 13
V gene: TRBV6-1
CDR3 protein: ASPSLPGWNTEAF

J gene: TRBJ1-2
CDR3 length: 12
V gene: TRBV2
CDR3 protein: ASNTAGGSYGYT

J gene: TRBJ1-2
CDR3 length: 11
V gene: TRBV12-3/TRBV12-4
CDR3 protein: ASTATGGYGYT

J gene: TRBJ1-1
CDR3 length: 12
V gene: TRBV10-3
CDR3 protein: AISETHSDTEAF

J gene: TRBJ1-4
CDR3 length: 12
V gene: TRBV29-1
CDR3 protein: SVGSGRSNEKLF

J gene: TRBJ2-1
CDR3 length: 13
V gene: TRBV5-1
CDR3 protein: ASSLVASGIGEQF

J gene: TRBJ2-1
CDR3 length: 8
V gene: TRBV7-9
CDR3 protein: ASTGSEQF

J gene: TRBJ2-1
CDR3 length: 17
V gene: TRBV7-7
CDR3 protein: ASSPRTSVGRLSYNEQF

J gene: TRBJ2-5
CDR3 length: 9
V gene: TRBV21-1
CDR3 protein: ANARVKTQY

J gene: TRBJ2-3
CDR3 length: 12
V gene: TRBV6-2/TRBV6-3
CDR3 protein: ASKPVYGTDTQY

J gene: TRBJ2-5
CDR3 length: 16
V gene: TRBV12-3/TRBV12-4
CDR3 protein: ASSFRGTSGGSQETQY

J gene: TRBJ2-7
CDR3 length: 13
V gene: TRBV20-1
CDR3 protein: SASGQLEAGYEQY

J gene: TRBJ2-7
CDR3 length: 11
V gene: TRBV7-9
CDR3 protein: ASSNSDSYEQY

J gene: TRBJ2-7
CDR3 length: 11
V gene: TRBV2
CDR3 protein: ASSPTGTYEQY

J gene: TRBJ2-3
CDR3 length: 11
V gene: TRBV5-4
CDR3 protein: ASSLGQLDTQY

J gene: TRBJ1-6
CDR3 length: 13
V gene: TRBV5-1
CDR3 protein: ASSFAGGAYSPLH

J gene: TRBJ2-1
CDR3 length: 14
V gene: TRBV7-6
CDR3 protein: ASSFRPGQAYNEQF

J gene: TRBJ2-5
CDR3 length: 13
V gene: TRBV7-2
CDR3 protein: ASSLSDSRQETQY

J gene: TRBJ2-3
CDR3 length: 14
V gene: TRBV6-1
CDR3 protein: ASSELDSASTDTQY

J gene: TRBJ1-5
CDR3 length: 11
V gene: TRBV27
CDR3 protein: ASSSSFNQPQH

J gene: TRBJ2-2
CDR3 length: 16
V gene: TRBV9
CDR3 protein: ASSVDDQRTGRTGELF

J gene: TRBJ1-2
CDR3 length: 14
V gene: TRBV6-1
CDR3 protein: ASSEKSQGGLYGYT

J gene: TRBJ2-1
CDR3 length: 15
V gene: TRBV20-1
CDR3 protein: SARDLLRGGAYNEQF

J gene: TRBJ2-3
CDR3 length: 13
V gene: TRBV20-1
CDR3 protein: SARDFRGAGDTQY

J gene: TRBJ1-5
CDR3 length: 12
V gene: TRBV10-2
CDR3 protein: ASSSGFGDQPQH

J gene: TRBJ2-2
CDR3 length: 13
V gene: TRBV5-6
CDR3 protein: ASNLGGADTGELF

J gene: TRBJ2-7
CDR3 length: 11
V gene: TRBV7-8
CDR3 protein: ASSLMGGSEQY

J gene: TRBJ2-5
CDR3 length: 13
V gene: TRBV20-1
CDR3 protein: SATPGTSDQETQY

J gene: TRBJ1-2
CDR3 length: 9
V gene: TRBV7-2
CDR3 protein: ASSPRYGYT

J gene: TRBJ1-3
CDR3 length: 12
V gene: TRBV12-3/TRBV12-4
CDR3 protein: ASSPGVGGNTIY

J gene: TRBJ2-1
CDR3 length: 13
V gene: TRBV5-1
CDR3 protein: ASSLLRRGDNEQF

J gene: TRBJ1-5
CDR3 length: 13
V gene: TRBV10-3
CDR3 protein: AISEGTGISQPQH

J gene: TRBJ1-5
CDR3 length: 13
V gene: TRBV10-2
CDR3 protein: ASSGTGTRDQPQH

J gene: TRBJ2-5
CDR3 length: 13
V gene: TRBV5-1
CDR3 protein: ASSLVLAGPSGVY

J gene: TRBJ2-7
CDR3 length: 10
V gene: TRBV6-5
CDR3 protein: ASSYPEDEQY

J gene: TRBJ2-3
CDR3 length: 12
V gene: TRBV12-3/TRBV12-4
CDR3 protein: ASSTSGSTDTQY

J gene: TRBJ2-1
CDR3 length: 13
V gene: TRBV7-2
CDR3 protein: ASHSQRGAYNEQF

J gene: TRBJ1-1
CDR3 length: 11
V gene: TRBV9
CDR3 protein: ASSGGAGDEAF

J gene: TRBJ1-2
CDR3 length: 11
V gene: TRBV29-1
CDR3 protein: SVETSTNYGYT

J gene: TRBJ1-2
CDR3 length: 10
V gene: TRBV12-3/TRBV12-4
CDR3 protein: ASRRGNYGYT

J gene: TRBJ2-2
CDR3 length: 11
V gene: TRBV7-8
CDR3 protein: ASSTGPTGELF

J gene: TRBJ2-6
CDR3 length: 15
V gene: TRBV9
CDR3 protein: ASSAGTGSAGANVLT

J gene: TRBJ2-7
CDR3 length: 14
V gene: TRBV14
CDR3 protein: ASSDFGDSEPYEQY

J gene: TRBJ2-1
CDR3 length: 12
V gene: TRBV12-3/TRBV12-4
CDR3 protein: ASTPGTDYNEQF

J gene: TRBJ2-1
CDR3 length: 13
V gene: TRBV7-8
CDR3 protein: ASSPWGGGANEQF

J gene: TRBJ1-5
CDR3 length: 13
V gene: TRBV12-3/TRBV12-4
CDR3 protein: ASSLQGASNQPQH

J gene: TRBJ2-2
CDR3 length: 14
V gene: TRBV3-1
CDR3 protein: ASSRAQGLDTGELF

J gene: TRBJ2-7
CDR3 length: 14
V gene: TRBV6-5
CDR3 protein: ASSYSISGGVYEQY

J gene: TRBJ1-1
CDR3 length: 11
V gene: TRBV5-5
CDR3 protein: ASSPPLGGEAF

J gene: TRBJ2-1
CDR3 length: 13
V gene: TRBV5-1
CDR3 protein: ASSAGQSSYNEQF